This T cell receptor beta chain is drawn from a study of OX40 agonist ivuxolimab in advanced cancers. Study background: An agonistic anti-OX40 (CD134) antibody, ivuxolimab, was used to treat the patients. Study-wide results and limits: Some patients without response likewise showed low normalized clonal expansion. The CD4+ and CD8+ T cells in the blood had expanded clonally by week 6 at 0.1 to 3.0 mg/kg.

Patients were ineligible given autoimmune disease history or systemic immunosuppression. TCRdb keeps only in-frame clones here, not all; method: immunoSEQ multiplex PCR. The table shows 76,000 or so clones, with roughly 85% occurring only once. The germline V and J ends were trimmed by 6 bases and 5 bases, with 16 bases remaining between them. This CDR3 has 15 residues. Germline CDR1 reads MNHNS; CDR2 reads SASEGT. Note on this clone: The antigen is undetermined.

The chain recombines TRBV6-1 with TRBJ2-2; tentatively, D is TRBD1 (7 bases). The clonotype originates from an adult with an advanced solid tumor such as melanoma, head and neck, liver or kidney cancer. The sequences come from CD4+ or CD8+ T cells sorted from blood, collected in a trial of the OX40 agonist ivuxolimab. Written as DNA, the CDR3 is TGTGCCAGCAGGGTCAACAGGGGAGGTACCGGGGAGCTGTTTTTT. Its protein product is CASRVNRGGTGELFF.